The 10 T cell receptor beta chains listed next were all sequenced from one sample in a study of blood T cells in healthy people across ages (dated by TCRdb to between 2014 and 2017). The receptor library was made with 5' RACE. Sequenced using an Illumina HiSeq 2500. The second PCR ran for roughly 6 to 11 cycles and used a J-beta primer mix along with a sample-barcoded 5' primer. In-frame beta chains were kept once TCRdb had trimmed the public reads at Q25 with fastp and called clones with MiXCR. Each CDR3 protein gets just one entry, which takes the most common genes and DNA from the rows behind it. The sample data list approximately 820,000 distinct CDR3 sequences, and under 45% of these were observed just once. Around 21% of the sample is in the top ten clones. The sequenced sample was blood. These receptors all stem from a man aged 60 to 69 in good health.

As regards this clonotype: A much bigger clone sits one base away, suggesting this may be a read error. V usage is TRBV15 and J usage is TRBJ2-1, with D maybe TRBD2 (6 bases). The CDR3 is 16 residues long. The germline V gene has CDR1 LNHNV and CDR2 YYDKDF (reference sequence). In nucleotides, the CDR3 is TGTGCCACCGGCAGAGGAGGGACCGGACCCTACAATGAGCAGTTCTTC. Amino acids: CATGRGGTGPYNEQFF.

The chain links TRBV7-8 to TRBJ2-3; maybe TRBD1 (7 bases). Germline loops: CDR1 SGHVS, CDR2 FQNEAQ. V shed 1 base and J shed 1 base, with 18 bases lying between them. The CDR3 has 18 residues. The CDR3: CASSLVGGGAPGTDTQYF. The CDR3 nucleotides read TGTGCCAGCAGCTTAGTAGGGGGCGGGGCACCGGGCACAGATACGCAGTATTTT.

The V gene is TRBV5-1, the J gene TRBJ2-1; 16 positions match TRBD2. J gave up 6 bases and V 4 bases, and 10 bases lay outside the gene matches. This CDR3 comprises 18 residues. Germline assignment: CDR1 SGHRS and CDR2 YFSETQ. CDR3 sequence reads: CASSAGTSGGATANEQFF. The CDR3 DNA reads as TGCGCCAGCAGCGCGGGGACTAGCGGGGGGGCCACGGCCAATGAGCAGTTCTTC.

This chain links TRBV27 with TRBJ2-5, with no clear D. With 3 bases removed from V and 5 bases from J, the gap between germline ends came to 13 bases. CDR1 is MNHEY, CDR2 SMNVEV, per germline (reference sequence). This CDR3 region has 14 residues. CDR3 in amino acids: CASSFRAWTETQYF. CDR3 nucleotide sequence: TGTGCCAGCAGTTTTAGGGCCTGGACGGAGACCCAGTACTTC.

This clonotype appeared many times. The chain employs TRBV4-1 and TRBJ1-6; 9 nucleotides line up with TRBD1. The CDR3 runs to 16 residues. The V segment lost 7 bases and the J segment 5 bases; nucleotides outside the gene matches: 9. Germline V gives CDR1 MGHRA, CDR2 YSYEKL. CDR3 in amino acids: CASTMGQGWDNSPLHF. As DNA, the CDR3 is TGCGCCAGCACTATGGGACAGGGTTGGGATAATTCACCCCTCCACTTT.

This clonotype showed up just a few times. J is TRBJ1-1 and V is TRBV20-1; D might be TRBD1 (5 bases). CDR1 and CDR2 (germline): DFQATT, SNEGSKA (reference sequence). V was shortened by 0 bases and J by 7 bases, with 12 bases between the two germline ends. This CDR3 is built from 13 residues. The CDR3 DNA reads as TGCAGTGCTAGAGATCCTGCAGGGCTTGAAGCTTTCTTT. Translation: CSARDPAGLEAFF.

This sequence joins TRBV6-2 or TRBV6-3 and TRBJ1-1; TRBD1 might be the D (5 bases). Trimming shortened V by 10 bases and J by 8 bases, and 14 bases separated the two germline ends. Germline V gene lookup returns CDR1 MNHEY and CDR2 SVGEGT. This CDR3 is 11 amino acids long. The DNA for the CDR3 is TGTGCCACCCAAGACAGAATCGAAGCTTTCTTT. Translation: CATQDRIEAFF.

This clonotype came up a few times. The junction does not match germline at one end; this may be a read error. The rearrangement uses TRBV6-5 and TRBJ2-5, with a weak D call TRBD2 (5 bases). CDR3 length: 11 residues. Per the germline V gene, CDR1 is MNHEY and CDR2 is SVGAGI. CDR3 amino acids: CASSNSVGEYF. CDR3 bases: TGTGCCAGCAGTAACTCGGTGGGAGAGTACTTC.

V usage is TRBV12-3 or TRBV12-4 and J usage is TRBJ1-2; D gene uncertain. Trimming pared 4 bases from V and 4 bases from J, leaving 10 bases between. The CDR3 runs to 13 residues. CDR3 amino acids: CASSSSNSYGYTF. The CDR3 coding sequence is TGTGCCAGCAGTTCCAGCAATAGCTATGGCTACACCTTC.

This clonotype was detected a few times. The chain combines TRBV6-2 or TRBV6-3 with TRBJ2-7; perhaps TRBD2 as D (6 bases). Germline-derived CDR1 and CDR2 are MNHEY and SVGEGT. V lost 0 bases to trimming and J lost 3 bases, with 12 bases between them. This CDR3 has 15 residues. CDR3 sequence: CASSYSGVSGYEQYF. The CDR3 nucleotides read TGTGCCAGCAGTTACTCTGGGGTTAGCGGCTACGAGCAGTACTTC.